Each of the 19 T cell receptor beta chains below was sequenced from the same sample in a study of human T cells and chemical hapten exposure. As for time point: patch test 3, about 24 weeks after DPC sensitization. Specified treatment: therapeutic diphenylcyclopropenone sensitization with weekly scalp DPC. TCRdb reprocessed the RACE reads via MiXCR and lists one record per CDR3 protein. The table lists just under 65,000 distinct CDR3 sequences, 11% of them singletons. Specimen: whole blood, collected in connection with sensitization to the hapten diphenylcyclopropenone (DPC). The origin of the receptors is a woman aged 25 to 45 with alopecia areata. Some clones in this sample may be carry-over from other donors' samples.

V usage is TRBV11-3 and J usage is TRBJ2-5; D is undetermined. The germline V gene has CDR1 SGHNT and CDR2 YENEEA. The germline V and J ends were trimmed by 5 bases and 3 bases, with 16 bases remaining between them. This CDR3 comprises 15 residues. In nucleotides, the CDR3 is TGTGCCAGCAGCCCAACATACCTTGGGGAAGAGACCCAGTACTTC. Translating it yields CASSPTYLGEETQYF.

The table lists this clonotype with a few counts. This sequence joins TRBV18 and TRBJ2-7; D possibly uses TRBD1 or TRBD2 (5 bases each). The length of the CDR3 is 17 residues. The germline CDR1 and CDR2 sequences are KGHSH and LQKENI. Trimming removed 4 bases at V and 2 bases at J, with 21 bases between. CDR3 bases: TGTGCCAGCTCACAGAGGGGCGTGGCGCTTGGGGCCTACGAGCAGTACTTC. This translates into CASSQRGVALGAYEQYF.

There are many counts of this clonotype. The rearrangement links TRBV12-5 to TRBJ1-4; unclear D gene. The V and J ends lost 3 bases and 0 bases respectively, with 5 bases between them. In germline, CDR1 is LGHNT, CDR2 FRNRAP. The CDR3 length is 14 residues. CDR3 in DNA: TGTGCTAGTGGTTTCAGAGCAACTAATGAAAAACTGTTTTTT. This encodes CASGFRATNEKLFF.

This clonotype was seen ten or more times. As DNA, the CDR3 is TGTGCCAGCAGAAAGGACAGTCAAGGAGTAGCTTTCTTT. This translates into CASRKDSQGVAFF. The chain is built from TRBV2 and TRBJ1-1, with D possibly being TRBD1 (6 bases). Germline lookup yields CDR1 SNHLY and CDR2 FYNNEI. CDR3 length equals 13 residues. V shed 6 bases and J shed 10 bases, with 18 bases lying between them.

The V call is TRBV5-1, the J call TRBJ2-5; D is perhaps TRBD1 (5 bases). V lost 0 bases and J lost 3, with 9 bases in between. The CDR3 is 14 amino acids. CDR1 and CDR2 from the germline V gene are SGHRS and YFSETQ. The CDR3 DNA reads as TGCGCCAGCAGCTTGGCCCAGGGAAAAGAGACCCAGTACTTC. The encoded protein is CASSLAQGKETQYF.

The rearrangement joins TRBV29-1 to TRBJ1-2; TRBD1 might be the D (6 bases). The CDR3 sequence is 12 residues long. Per germline, CDR1 SQVTM and CDR2 ANQGSEA. Trimming left V 7 bases short and J 4 bases short, with 13 bases between. The CDR3 region is CSDEDSSYGYTF. The CDR3 region has the DNA TGCAGCGACGAGGACAGCAGCTATGGCTACACCTTC.

The genes are TRBV20-1 and TRBJ1-5; D ambiguous. The length of the CDR3 is 14 residues. Germline lookup yields CDR1 DFQATT and CDR2 SNEGSKA (reference sequence). V was trimmed by 2 bases and J by 1 base, leaving 9 bases between them. In DNA form, the CDR3 reads TGCAGTGCTAGACCCAGACTGAGCAATCAGCCCCAGCATTTT. It specifies CSARPRLSNQPQHF.

This clonotype was observed once. This chain uses TRBV5-1 with TRBJ2-3; 7 bases agree with TRBD1. Per the germline V gene, CDR1 is SGHRS and CDR2 is YFSETQ. The ends lost 3 bases at V and 4 bases at J; junction bases unmatched: 11. This CDR3 is 16 amino acids long. The DNA for the CDR3 is TGCGCCAGCAGCTATTCACCAGGACAGGCCCCAGATACGCAGTATTTT. It codes for CASSYSPGQAPDTQYF.

This clonotype was counted many times. The rearrangement links TRBV6-2 or TRBV6-3 to TRBJ2-3; no clear D gene. Trimming removed 2 bases from V and 4 bases from J, with 7 bases in between. This CDR3 has 13 amino acids. Per germline, CDR1 MNHEY and CDR2 SVGEGT. CDR3 region: CASSYPPPDTQYF. Written as DNA, the CDR3 is TGTGCCAGCAGTTACCCCCCGCCAGATACGCAGTATTTT.

V gene TRBV7-9 combines with J gene TRBJ2-7, with D unclear. This CDR3 spans 11 amino acids. V was cut by 5 bases and J by 3 bases, with 5 bases left in between. In germline, CDR1 is SEHNR, CDR2 FQNEAQ (reference sequence). CDR3 region: CASSPGYEQYF. CDR3 DNA sequence: TGTGCCAGCAGCCCAGGCTACGAGCAGTACTTC.

This clonotype was counted between two and nine times. This chain uses TRBV29-1 with TRBJ1-1; TRBD1 is a possible D gene (5 bases). CDR3 length: 13 residues. Germline V gene lookup returns CDR1 SQVTM and CDR2 ANQGSEA. Trimming shortened V by 7 bases and J by 4 bases, and 16 bases separated the two germline ends. The CDR3 region has the DNA TGCAGCGCGGGGCCGGGTAGGCTCACTGAAGCTTTCTTT. It codes for CSAGPGRLTEAFF.

Many counts were recorded for this clonotype. This chain joins TRBV16 and TRBJ1-2; a weak D match, TRBD1 (5 bases). Trimming stripped 2 bases from V and 4 bases from J, with 14 bases between. CDR1 KGHSY and CDR2 FQNENV come from the germline V gene. The CDR3 runs to 15 residues. Here the CDR3 reads CASSQEKRGPYGYTF. CDR3 in DNA: TGTGCCAGCAGCCAAGAGAAAAGGGGACCCTATGGCTACACCTTC.

The genes are TRBV4-2 and TRBJ2-1; possibly TRBD1 for D (6 bases). V shed 0 bases and J shed 9 bases, with 21 bases lying between them. CDR1 is LGHNA, CDR2 YNFKEQ, per germline. The CDR3 loop spans 17 amino acids. The DNA for the CDR3 is TGTGCCAGCAGCCAAGATCTTGCAGGGGCTGGCAATTCTGAGCAGTTCTTC. Amino acid sequence: CASSQDLAGAGNSEQFF.

A few counts support this clonotype. The rearrangement joins TRBV5-4 to TRBJ2-5, with 8 nucleotides matching TRBD1. The trim removed 4 bases at V and 3 bases at J, leaving 5 bases unmatched. CDR1 is SGHNT, CDR2 YYREEE, per germline (reference sequence). The CDR3 contains 14 residues. The CDR3 DNA reads as TGTGCCAGCAGCCCTTGGACAGGGAAAGAGACCCAGTACTTC. Amino acid sequence: CASSPWTGKETQYF.

The V gene is TRBV25-1, the J gene TRBJ1-3; 8 nucleotides agree with TRBD1. The CDR3 sequence is 13 residues long. The J segment lost 9 bases and the V segment lost 6 bases, leaving 7 bases of the junction unmatched. From germline, CDR1 is MGHDK and CDR2 SYGVNS. Here the CDR3 reads CASRDRDGTTIYF. In DNA form, the CDR3 reads TGTGCCAGCAGGGACAGGGACGGCACCACCATATATTTT.

The chain carries TRBV6-6 and TRBJ1-1, with D maybe TRBD1 (5 bases). V was clipped by 5 bases and J by 3 bases, with 10 bases between them. The germline V gene has CDR1 MNHNY and CDR2 SVGAGI (reference sequence). The CDR3 runs to 13 residues. CDR3 protein: CASSAPGYTEAFF. The CDR3 DNA is TGTGCCAGCAGTGCCCCAGGGTACACTGAAGCTTTCTTT.

This clonotype was seen a few times. The chain has TRBV21-1 and TRBJ1-5; the table's D call, TRBD1, has no DNA check behind it. TRBV21-1 is designated a pseudogene. CDR3 length equals 15 residues. The CDR3 spells CASSERDRDNQPQHF. The CDR3, as DNA: TGTGCCAGCAGCGAACGGGACAGGGACAATCAGCCCCAGCATTTT.

This clonotype was observed a few times. V is TRBV25-1 and J is TRBJ2-3, with TRBD2 matching over 15 bases. Germline V gene sequence: CDR1 MGHDK, CDR2 SYGVNS. V lost 6 bases, J lost 0 bases, and 4 bases stayed unmatched. This CDR3 region has 17 residues. The CDR3 bases are TGTGCCAGCAGCGGGACTAGCGGGGGGCCTAGCACAGATACGCAGTATTTT. As protein: CASSGTSGGPSTDTQYF.

This chain connects TRBV5-4 to TRBJ2-1, with D tentatively TRBD2 (6 bases). The V end was cut by 4 bases, the J end by 5 bases, with 19 bases between. The CDR3 covers 16 residues. Germline loops: CDR1 SGHNT, CDR2 YYREEE (reference sequence). CDR3: CASSPRWLGGDNEQFF. CDR3 nucleotide sequence: TGTGCCAGCAGCCCTCGGTGGCTAGGCGGGGACAATGAGCAGTTCTTC.